Shown below are 23 T cell receptor beta chains from a single sample sequenced in a study of blood T cell repertoires in COVID-19. Profiling relied on immunoSEQ multiplex PCR, and the TCRdb table lists in-frame clones only, not all of them. The repertoire consists of some 340,000 clones, with roughly 90% occurring once and the leading ten covering less than 4%. Input material: PBMCs or T cells enriched from blood (not recorded which). These receptors were taken from a young woman who had been exposed to COVID-19.

V is TRBV3-1 (or the pseudogene TRBV3-2) and J is TRBJ1-5; D call uncertain. Germline V gene data show CDR1 as LGHDT and CDR2 as YNNKEL (reference sequence). V was cut by 2 bases and J by 4 bases, with 12 bases left in between. This CDR3 has 15 amino acids. This chain's CDR3 is CASSQYPGKNQPQHF. The CDR3 nucleotides read TGTGCCAGCAGCCAATACCCCGGGAAAAATCAGCCCCAGCATTTT.

This clone was seen once. The J gene is TRBJ1-6, the V gene TRBV19; D unresolved. V gave up 6 bases and J gave up 5 bases, with 8 bases separating them. This CDR3 is built from 13 residues. Germline lookup yields CDR1 LNHDA and CDR2 SQIVND (reference sequence). The CDR3 loop is CASSRLNNSPLHF. The CDR3 DNA follows: TGTGCCAGTAGCCGACTAAATAATTCACCCCTCCACTTT.

The chain has TRBV7-2 and TRBJ2-7; TRBD1 matches at 8 bases. This CDR3 is built from 15 residues. Trimming took 2 bases from V and 4 from J; bases not matched to a gene: 7. The germline V gene has CDR1 SGHTA and CDR2 FQGNSA. The CDR3 nucleotides are TGTGCCAGCAGCTTAACCCCCCAGGGGGCTTACGAGCAGTACTTC. Amino acids: CASSLTPQGAYEQYF.

The rearrangement uses TRBV6-1 and TRBJ1-4; TRBD1 agrees at 8 bases. This CDR3 spans 16 amino acids. Germline V CDR1 and CDR2: MNHNS, SASEGT. Trimming removed 4 bases from V and 7 bases from J; junction bases left unmatched: 11. CDR3 nucleotides: TGTGCCAGCAGTGCCTACCTCGACAGGGGTGGTGAAAAACTGTTTTTT. It specifies CASSAYLDRGGEKLFF.

The chain is built from TRBV19 and TRBJ1-2, with unresolved D. Between the trimmed V and J ends, which lost 4 bases and 4 bases, there was a span of 19 bases. Per the germline V gene, CDR1 is LNHDA and CDR2 is SQIVND (reference sequence). CDR3 length: 16 amino acids. CDR3 nucleotide sequence: TGTGCCAGTAGTAGGGCGTCGGGAGGGCCACCCTATGGCTACACCTTC. It yields the protein CASSRASGGPPYGYTF.

The chain recombines TRBV18 with TRBJ2-3; 7 bases agree with TRBD2. Per germline, CDR1 KGHSH and CDR2 LQKENI. This CDR3 has 16 residues. Trimming cost V 6 bases and J 4 bases; bases outside gene matches: 13. The CDR3 loop is CASSHYGGSKADTQYF. The CDR3 DNA is TGTGCCAGCTCTCACTACGGGGGGTCTAAGGCAGATACGCAGTATTTT.

Only one count was recorded for this clone. This chain uses TRBV18 with TRBJ2-5, with D perhaps TRBD1 (6 bases). The germline gives CDR1 KGHSH, CDR2 LQKENI. The CDR3 is made up of 15 amino acids. V gave up 3 bases and J gave up 4 bases, with 15 bases separating them. DNA of the CDR3: TGTGCCAGCTCACCCCCGGGCAGGGGCGGAGAGACCCAGTACTTC. It yields the protein CASSPPGRGGETQYF.

The chain links TRBV9 to TRBJ2-2, with D unresolved. The germline V gene encodes CDR1 SGDLS and CDR2 YYNGEE. V lost 1 base and J 3 bases, leaving 4 bases between the germline ends. This CDR3 has 13 residues. Here the CDR3 reads CASSVLYTGELFF. The CDR3 DNA reads TGTGCCAGCAGCGTACTCTACACCGGGGAGCTGTTTTTT.

The chain employs TRBV6-2 or TRBV6-3 and TRBJ1-2; weak D call: TRBD1 (5 bases). Germline lookup yields CDR1 MNHEY and CDR2 SVGEGT. The CDR3 runs to 14 residues. Trimming took off 2 bases at V and 14 bases at J, with 21 bases between the two ends. The CDR3 region is CASSYRRRGVDLTF. Written as DNA, the CDR3 is TGTGCCAGCAGTTACCGGCGTCGGGGGGTCGATTTGACCTTC.

The chain joins TRBV20-1 to TRBJ1-1, with D unresolved. V lost 3 bases to trimming and J lost 0 bases, with 17 bases between them. Germline-derived CDR1 and CDR2 are DFQATT and SNEGSKA (reference sequence). This CDR3 region has 16 residues. The CDR3 region is CSASSVSGPMNTEAFF. The CDR3 DNA follows: TGCAGTGCTAGTTCGGTGTCTGGGCCGATGAACACTGAAGCTTTCTTT.

The chain joins TRBV7-9 to TRBJ1-4; TRBD1 is a possible D gene (6 bases). The V and J ends lost 4 bases and 0 bases respectively, with 9 bases between them. This CDR3 spans 15 amino acids. Germline V lookup: CDR1 SEHNR, CDR2 FQNEAQ (reference sequence). The CDR3 region has the DNA TGTGCCAGCAGCTCCCCAGGGGCAACTAATGAAAAACTGTTTTTT. It translates to CASSSPGATNEKLFF.

The chain combines TRBV19 with TRBJ2-7; 10 positions agree with TRBD1. The CDR3 runs to 12 residues. After removal of 9 bases from V and 3 bases from J, the junction contained 2 bases not matched to a gene. Germline-derived CDR1 and CDR2 are LNHDA and SQIVND (reference sequence). Here the CDR3 reads CASRTGGYEQYF. In DNA, the CDR3 is TGTGCCAGCCGGACAGGGGGCTACGAGCAGTACTTC.

This clone was recorded only once. The CDR3 is CASSKTGLNQPQHF. The CDR3 DNA reads as TGTGCCAGCAGCAAAACAGGGTTGAATCAGCCCCAGCATTTT. This chain connects TRBV3-1 (or the pseudogene TRBV3-2) to TRBJ1-5; weak D call: TRBD1 (6 bases). V was shortened by 5 bases and J by 4 bases, with 12 bases between the two germline ends. The V gene's germline CDR1 is LGHDT and CDR2 YNNKEL (reference sequence). CDR3 size: 14 residues.

This rearrangement joins TRBV7-2 to TRBJ1-5, with 8 bases lining up with TRBD1. The CDR3 loop spans 16 amino acids. Germline CDR1 is SGHTA and CDR2 is FQGNSA. V was clipped by 5 bases and J by 4 bases; unmatched bases: 10. DNA of the CDR3: TGTGCCAGCAGCCTGACAGGGGTCTCCCCTAATCAGCCCCAGCATTTT. Translation gives CASSLTGVSPNQPQHF. Filled out from reference TRBV7-2 and TRBJ1-5, the complete variable domain reads GAGVSQSPSNKVTEKGKDVELRCDPISGHTALYWYRQSLGQGLEFLIYFQGNSAPDKSGLPSDRFSAERTGGSVSTLTIQRTQQEDSAVYLCASSLTGVSPNQPQHFGDGTRLSIL.

The rearrangement links TRBV11-2 to TRBJ1-2, with D possibly being TRBD1 (5 bases). Germline V CDR1 and CDR2: SGHAT, FQNNGV. The V gene lost 5 bases and the J gene lost 4 bases, with 5 bases spanning the gap. The length of the CDR3 is 11 residues. This chain's CDR3 is CASSGAYGYTF. The CDR3 DNA is TGTGCCAGCAGCGGGGCCTATGGCTACACCTTC.

The chain has TRBV7-9 and TRBJ2-2; no clear D. CDR1 and CDR2 (germline): SEHNR, FQNEAQ (reference sequence). The CDR3 is 12 amino acids. V lost 5 bases and J 8 bases, leaving 9 bases between the germline ends. CDR3 nucleotide sequence: TGTGCCAGCAGCCCCGAGTTTGGGGAGCTGTTTTTT. Translating it yields CASSPEFGELFF.

The chain recombines TRBV6-5 with TRBJ2-7; possibly TRBD1 for D (6 bases). The CDR3 loop spans 14 amino acids. Per the germline V gene, CDR1 is MNHEY and CDR2 is SVGAGI. V dropped 6 bases and J dropped 3 bases, with 15 bases sitting between them. The CDR3 reads CASSPGELVYEQYF. The CDR3 nucleotides read TGTGCCAGCAGCCCAGGGGAGTTGGTCTACGAGCAGTACTTC.

This clone was detected only a few times. The chain recombines TRBV12-3 or TRBV12-4 with TRBJ1-2; D is unclear. V was cut by 5 bases and J by 2 bases, with 9 bases left in between. This CDR3 has 13 amino acids. The CDR3 is CASSKTLNYGYTF. CDR3 DNA: TGTGCCAGCAGTAAGACTCTAAACTATGGCTACACCTTC.

V gene TRBV6-5 combines with J gene TRBJ2-3, with D possibly matching TRBD2 (5 bases). With 2 bases removed from V and 2 bases from J, the gap between germline ends came to 8 bases. CDR1 is MNHEY and CDR2 is SVGAGI in the germline V gene. The CDR3 is 14 residues long. The DNA of the CDR3 is TGTGCCAGCAGTTACAGCCGGGACACAGATACGCAGTATTTT. Encoded protein: CASSYSRDTDTQYF.

The gene calls are TRBV5-1 and TRBJ2-1, with D perhaps matching TRBD2 (5 bases). This CDR3 is built from 13 residues. The V gene lost 4 bases and the J gene lost 10 bases, with 15 bases spanning the gap. Per the germline V gene, CDR1 is SGHRS and CDR2 is YFSETQ. The CDR3 is CASSGDPTGEQFF. Here the CDR3 DNA reads TGCGCCAGCAGCGGCGACCCTACGGGGGAGCAGTTCTTC.

The chain employs TRBV6-5 and TRBJ1-2; D uncertain. This CDR3 is 14 amino acids long. With 6 bases removed from V and 1 base from J, the gap between germline ends came to 12 bases. Per germline, CDR1 MNHEY and CDR2 SVGAGI. The CDR3 region is CASSRWRYNYGYTF. CDR3 coding DNA: TGTGCCAGCAGCCGCTGGAGGTATAACTATGGCTACACCTTC.

This chain joins TRBV29-1 and TRBJ2-5, with D possibly being TRBD1 (6 bases). The CDR3 is made up of 12 amino acids. V lost 7 bases and J 1 base, leaving 10 bases between the germline ends. Germline V gives CDR1 SQVTM, CDR2 ANQGSEA. This CDR3 is CSARGFQETQYF. The CDR3 DNA reads TGCAGCGCTAGGGGGTTCCAAGAGACCCAGTACTTC. Filled out from reference TRBV29-1 and TRBJ2-5, the complete variable domain reads SAVISQKPSRDICQRGTSLTIQCQVDSQVTMMFWYRQQPGQSLTLIATANQGSEATYESGFVIDKFPISRPNLTFSTLTVSNMSPEDSSIYLCSARGFQETQYFGPGTRLLVL.

The rearrangement uses TRBV3-1 (or the pseudogene TRBV3-2) and TRBJ1-5; 7 bases agree with TRBD1. After removal of 2 bases from V and 5 bases from J, the junction contained 12 bases not matched to a gene. This CDR3 comprises 17 residues. Per germline, CDR1 LGHDT and CDR2 YNNKEL (reference sequence). The CDR3 DNA sequence: TGTGCCAGCAGCCAAAATCCGGGACAGCTCATTCATCAGCCCCAGCATTTT. Its translation is CASSQNPGQLIHQPQHF.